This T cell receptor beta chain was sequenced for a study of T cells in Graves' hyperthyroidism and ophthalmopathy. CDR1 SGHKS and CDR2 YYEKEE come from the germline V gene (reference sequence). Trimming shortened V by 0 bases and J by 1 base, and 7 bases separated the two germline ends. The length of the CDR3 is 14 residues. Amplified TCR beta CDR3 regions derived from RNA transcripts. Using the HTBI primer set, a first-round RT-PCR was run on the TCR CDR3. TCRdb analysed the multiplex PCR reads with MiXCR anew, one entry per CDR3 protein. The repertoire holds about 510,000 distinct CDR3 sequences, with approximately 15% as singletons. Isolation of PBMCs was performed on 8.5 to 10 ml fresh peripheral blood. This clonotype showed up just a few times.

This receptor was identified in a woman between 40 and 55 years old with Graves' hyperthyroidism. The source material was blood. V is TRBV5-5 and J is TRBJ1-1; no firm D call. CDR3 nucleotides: TGTGCCAGCAGCTTGGCCTCAGGGAACACTGAAGCTTTCTTT. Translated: CASSLASGNTEAFF.